The 28 T cell receptor beta chains listed next were all sequenced from one sample in a study of cytomegalovirus exposure and HLA in healthy donors. Both 60 Vbeta primers and 13 Jbeta primers went into the PCR. The assay was immunoSEQ multiplex PCR, and TCRdb's table has in-frame clones only and misses some. The table includes approximately 100,000 clones, 65% to 85% detected once. The source material was PBMCs. These receptors were collected from a woman aged 35 to 49 in good health and CMV-seronegative.

This chain uses TRBV19 with TRBJ1-2; tentatively, D is TRBD1 (5 bases). The CDR3 sequence is 12 residues long. V gave up 4 bases and J gave up 5 bases, with 8 bases separating them. Germline V CDR1 and CDR2: LNHDA, SQIVND (reference sequence). In DNA form, the CDR3 reads TGTGCCAGTAGTACCAGGGATTATGGCTACACCTTC. Translating it yields CASSTRDYGYTF.

This clone was recorded a few times. This chain connects TRBV6-5 to TRBJ1-2; 8 nucleotides align to TRBD1. There are 15 residues in the CDR3. Germline V gene sequence: CDR1 MNHEY, CDR2 SVGAGI. V gave up 2 bases and J gave up 5 bases; unmatched junction bases: 7. CDR3 DNA: TGTGCCAGCAGTTACAGCGGACAGGGACATTATGGCTACACCTTC. This sequence encodes CASSYSGQGHYGYTF.

This clone was counted between two and nine times. J is TRBJ2-7 and V is TRBV18; a weak D match, TRBD2 (5 bases). This CDR3 is built from 14 residues. Germline V gene sequence: CDR1 KGHSH, CDR2 LQKENI. Trimming cost V 2 bases and J 5 bases, with 13 bases left between them. CDR3: CASSPGWRVDEQYF. In DNA form, the CDR3 reads TGTGCCAGCTCACCAGGCTGGCGGGTCGACGAGCAGTACTTC.

This chain connects TRBV18 to TRBJ2-7; 16 bases agree with TRBD2. Germline trimming cut 3 bases from V and 5 bases from J; bases unmatched to any gene: 1. The CDR3 loop spans 15 amino acids. Germline CDR1 reads KGHSH; CDR2 reads LQKENI. CDR3 in amino acids: CASSPGTSGGDEQYF. The CDR3 DNA reads TGTGCCAGCTCACCTGGGACTAGCGGGGGGGACGAGCAGTACTTC.

The rearrangement uses TRBV29-1 and TRBJ1-4; D unclear. V was clipped by 4 bases and J by 0 bases, with 9 bases between them. CDR1 is SQVTM and CDR2 is ANQGSEA in the germline V gene. CDR3 length equals 14 residues. The CDR3 region is CSVVADATNEKLFF. The CDR3 DNA reads as TGCAGCGTTGTAGCAGACGCAACTAATGAAAAACTGTTTTTT.

For this clone: The junction departs from the called germline gene at one end, perhaps through a read error. This rearrangement joins TRBV7-7 to TRBJ2-3, with a tentative D call TRBD1 (6 bases). The CDR3 runs to 13 residues. Germline CDR1 reads SSHAT; CDR2 reads FNYEAQ (reference sequence). Here the CDR3 DNA reads TGTGCTAGCAGCTTAGAAGGGGACACTCCGCAGTATTTT. Protein sequence: CASSLEGDTPQYF.

In the case of this clone: Within the sample, other DNA sequences also encode this same CDR3. V and J are TRBV25-1 and TRBJ1-6; D not resolved. The germline V gene encodes CDR1 MGHDK and CDR2 SYGVNS. V was shortened by 3 bases and J by 13 bases, with 16 bases between the two germline ends. The CDR3 is 14 residues long. CDR3 DNA: TGTGCCAGCAGTGATGTGGGCAACCCTTCCCCCCTCCACTTT. Amino acids: CASSDVGNPSPLHF.

This chain uses TRBV6-1 with TRBJ2-3; 7 bases are shared with TRBD2. The V gene end was trimmed by 6 bases and the J gene end by 3 bases; junction bases not matched to a gene: 9. Looked up from germline, CDR1 is MNHNS and CDR2 is SASEGT. This CDR3 has 15 residues. CDR3 protein: CASRRRGEGTDTQYF. CDR3 nucleotide sequence: TGTGCCAGCAGGCGTCGGGGGGAGGGGACAGATACGCAGTATTTT.

This clone appeared a few times. CDR3: CASSLAGPYNEQFF. The CDR3 bases are TGTGCCAGCAGCTTGGCAGGGCCCTACAATGAGCAGTTCTTC. This chain joins TRBV7-3 and TRBJ2-1; tentative D call: TRBD1 (5 bases). Germline V gene lookup returns CDR1 SGHTA and CDR2 FQGTGA. The V end was cut by 3 bases, the J end by 2 bases, with 8 bases between. The CDR3 runs to 14 residues.

The chain couples TRBV7-3 to TRBJ2-3; a possible D gene is TRBD2 (6 bases). The CDR3 has 14 amino acids. The germline V gene has CDR1 SGHTA and CDR2 FQGTGA. V was pared by 0 bases and J by 6 bases, with 10 bases between. CDR3 in DNA: TGTGCCAGCAGCTTAACGGGAGGAGGGGATACGCAGTATTTT. Its protein is CASSLTGGGDTQYF.

The chain recombines TRBV5-1 with TRBJ2-5, with a weak D call TRBD2 (6 bases). Germline lookup yields CDR1 SGHRS and CDR2 YFSETQ. Trimming stripped 5 bases from V and 5 bases from J, with 10 bases between. The CDR3 length is 12 residues. The CDR3 DNA reads TGCGCCAGCAGGCGGGATGGGGAGACCCAGTACTTC. This translates into CASRRDGETQYF. Together with reference TRBV5-1 and TRBJ2-5, the CDR3 gives the full variable domain: KAGVTQTPRYLIKTRGQQVTLSCSPISGHRSVSWYQQTPGQGLQFLFEYFSETQRNKGNFPGRFSGRQFSNSRSEMNVSTLELGDSALYLCASRRDGETQYFGPGTRLLVL.

This clone has just a few counts. The J gene is TRBJ2-7, the V gene TRBV19; 8 positions match TRBD2. The CDR3 is 14 residues long. Germline values: CDR1 LNHDA, CDR2 SQIVND (reference sequence). Trimming at V came to 3 bases and at J to 5 bases, leaving 6 bases not matched to a gene. Written as DNA, the CDR3 is TGTGCCAGTAGTATCGGGGGGGCTAGCGACGAGCAGTACTTC. Residues: CASSIGGASDEQYF.

The chain recombines TRBV7-8 with TRBJ2-7, with 7 bases fitting TRBD1. The CDR3 spans 16 residues. Germline V CDR1 and CDR2: SGHVS, FQNEAQ. The V and J ends lost 5 bases and 2 bases, in that order; junction bases with no gene match: 12. Here the CDR3 DNA reads TGTGCCAGCAGCCCCCAGGTGGGACAGACCGCCTACGAGCAGTACTTC. Translation gives CASSPQVGQTAYEQYF.

This clone came up once. The chain couples TRBV7-9 to TRBJ1-1; D uncertain. V dropped 5 bases and J dropped 4 bases, with 20 bases sitting between them. CDR1 and CDR2 from the germline V gene are SEHNR and FQNEAQ (reference sequence). This CDR3 region has 16 residues. The CDR3 DNA follows: TGTGCCAGCAGCCGTCGGATGGGGTCTGCGGGCACTGAAGCTTTCTTT. It is translated as CASSRRMGSAGTEAFF.

The chain employs TRBV11-1 and TRBJ1-6; 7 positions match TRBD1. CDR1 SGHAT and CDR2 FQDESV come from the germline V gene (reference sequence). CDR3 size: 15 residues. Germline trimming cut 5 bases from V and 8 bases from J; bases unmatched to any gene: 9. CDR3 sequence reads: CASSLDRDSYSPLHF. The CDR3 DNA reads TGTGCCAGCAGCCTAGACCGGGACAGCTATTCACCCCTCCACTTT.

The gene calls are TRBV6-1 and TRBJ2-7, with 7 bases fitting TRBD1. Germline loops: CDR1 MNHNS, CDR2 SASEGT. V dropped 5 bases and J dropped 1; count of bases not matched to a gene: 5. The CDR3 has 14 amino acids. CDR3 in amino acids: CASSTGTASYEQYF. The CDR3 DNA sequence: TGTGCCAGCAGTACCGGGACAGCATCCTACGAGCAGTACTTC.

This rearrangement joins TRBV7-9 to TRBJ1-2, with 9 nucleotides matching TRBD1. Germline values: CDR1 SEHNR, CDR2 FQNEAQ (reference sequence). The CDR3 loop spans 17 amino acids. Germline trimming cut 5 bases from V and 5 bases from J; bases unmatched to any gene: 15. CDR3 loop: CASSPGQGPAATYGYTF. CDR3 DNA: TGTGCCAGCAGCCCCGGACAGGGGCCGGCCGCGACTTATGGCTACACCTTC.

The genes are TRBV6-5 and TRBJ2-7, with 7 nucleotides matching TRBD1. In germline, CDR1 is MNHEY, CDR2 SVGAGI. The CDR3 extends over 14 amino acids. The junction had 11 bases not matched to a gene; V was cut back by 5 bases and J by 7 bases. This CDR3 is CASSEVDRESEQYF. The DNA for the CDR3 is TGTGCCAGCAGTGAAGTCGACAGGGAGAGTGAGCAGTACTTC.

V usage is TRBV5-5 and J usage is TRBJ2-7; D is unresolved. The V gene's germline CDR1 is SGHKS and CDR2 YYEKEE (reference sequence). Trimming removed 8 bases at V and 0 bases at J, with 15 bases between. The CDR3 extends over 14 amino acids. CDR3 sequence (DNA): TGTGCCAGTAGTCAGACAAGCCTCTCCTACGAGCAGTACTTC. Translating gives CASSQTSLSYEQYF.

This chain connects TRBV7-3 to TRBJ2-3; 11 bases align to TRBD2. Germline V CDR1 and CDR2: SGHTA, FQGTGA. V shed 3 bases and J 2 bases; nucleotides not matched to a gene: 1. There are 15 residues in the CDR3. The CDR3 loop is CASSLTSGATDTQYF. The CDR3 DNA follows: TGTGCCAGCAGCTTGACTAGCGGGGCCACAGATACGCAGTATTTT.

This chain connects TRBV21-1 to TRBJ1-6. TRBV21-1 is deemed a pseudogene. The CDR3 has 15 residues. The CDR3 DNA is TGTGCCAGCAGCAAAGAGGAGGTAAATAATTCACCCCTCCACTTT. Its protein is CASSKEEVNNSPLHF.

This chain joins TRBV6-5 and TRBJ2-2; TRBD2 matches at 10 bases. There are 15 residues in the CDR3. After removal of 6 bases from V and 5 bases from J, the junction contained 6 bases not matched to a gene. Per the germline V gene, CDR1 is MNHEY and CDR2 is SVGAGI. CDR3 DNA sequence: TGTGCCAGCAGCCTTCCTAGCGGGGGTACCGGGGAGCTGTTTTTT. This translates into CASSLPSGGTGELFF.

The chain combines TRBV7-9 with TRBJ2-3, with D perhaps matching TRBD2 (6 bases). Deletions cut 2 bases from V and 5 bases from J, with 11 bases between. The germline CDR1 and CDR2 sequences are SEHNR and FQNEAQ (reference sequence). This CDR3 is 14 amino acids long. CDR3 nucleotide sequence: TGTGCCAGCAGCTTAATCGGGGGAGTAGATACGCAGTATTTT. It encodes CASSLIGGVDTQYF.

This rearrangement joins TRBV9 to TRBJ2-3; 9 positions match TRBD1. Germline V CDR1 and CDR2: SGDLS, YYNGEE. J gave up 3 bases and V 4 bases, and 6 bases lay outside the gene matches. This CDR3 contains 15 residues. CDR3 amino acids: CASSSDGTGTDTQYF. CDR3 nucleotide sequence: TGTGCCAGCAGCTCAGACGGGACAGGGACAGATACGCAGTATTTT.

A few counts support this clone. This chain uses TRBV11-2 with TRBJ2-5; 7 positions match TRBD1. The DNA end is a closer match to TRBJ2-7, so the J assignment may be wrong. CDR1 SGHAT and CDR2 FQNNGV come from the germline V gene. The CDR3 totals 13 residues. The CDR3 DNA reads TGTGCCAGCGCCGCCGGGACAGCCTACGAGCAGTACTTC. Encoded protein: CASAAGTAYEQYF.

The chain is built from TRBV25-1 and TRBJ2-7; TRBD2 aligns across 7 bases. V lost 4 bases and J lost 5; bases outside the gene matches: 8. CDR3 size: 14 residues. Germline CDR1 and CDR2: MGHDK and SYGVNS. The CDR3 coding sequence is TGTGCCAGCAGTGGCCCCGGCGGGGGACACGAGCAGTACTTC. Encoded protein: CASSGPGGGHEQYF.

This clone was seen once. The chain has TRBV5-4 and TRBJ2-2; weak D call: TRBD1 (6 bases). V lost 4 bases, J lost 4 bases, and 17 bases lay in between. In germline, CDR1 is SGHNT, CDR2 YYREEE (reference sequence). The CDR3 sequence is 16 residues long. CDR3 sequence: CASSPGQTLSTGELFF. DNA of the CDR3: TGTGCCAGCAGCCCTGGACAGACCTTGTCCACCGGGGAGCTGTTTTTT.

This clone was seen a few times. This rearrangement joins TRBV6-5 to TRBJ2-5; the D is unclear. CDR3 length: 14 amino acids. In germline, CDR1 is MNHEY, CDR2 SVGAGI. V lost 2 bases to trimming and J lost 2 bases, with 9 bases between them. DNA for the CDR3: TGTGCCAGCAGTTACGAGGCGTTACAAGAGACCCAGTACTTC. Amino acids: CASSYEALQETQYF.